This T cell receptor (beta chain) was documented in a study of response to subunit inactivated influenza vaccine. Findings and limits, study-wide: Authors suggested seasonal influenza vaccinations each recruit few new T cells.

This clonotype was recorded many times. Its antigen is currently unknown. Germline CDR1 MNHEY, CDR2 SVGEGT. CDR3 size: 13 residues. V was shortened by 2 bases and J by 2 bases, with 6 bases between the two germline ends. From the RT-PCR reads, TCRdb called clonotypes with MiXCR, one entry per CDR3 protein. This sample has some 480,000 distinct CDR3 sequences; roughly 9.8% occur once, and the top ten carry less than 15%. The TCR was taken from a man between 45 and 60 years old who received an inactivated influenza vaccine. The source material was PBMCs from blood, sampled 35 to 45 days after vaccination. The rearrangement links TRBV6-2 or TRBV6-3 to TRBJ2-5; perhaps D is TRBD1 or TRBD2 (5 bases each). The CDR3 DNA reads TGTGCCAGCAGTTACGGGGGACAAGAGACCCAGTACTTC. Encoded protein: CASSYGGQETQYF.